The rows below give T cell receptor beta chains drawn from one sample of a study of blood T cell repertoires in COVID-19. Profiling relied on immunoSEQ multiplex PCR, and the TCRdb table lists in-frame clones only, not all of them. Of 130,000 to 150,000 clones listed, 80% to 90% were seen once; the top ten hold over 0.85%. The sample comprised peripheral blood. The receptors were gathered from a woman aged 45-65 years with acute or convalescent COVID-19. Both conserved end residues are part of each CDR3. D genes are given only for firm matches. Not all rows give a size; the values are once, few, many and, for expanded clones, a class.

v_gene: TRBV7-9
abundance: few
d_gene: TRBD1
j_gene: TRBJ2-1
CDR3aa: CASISVGTGGNEQFF
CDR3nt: TGTGCCAGCATCTCAGTGGGGACAGGGGGGAATGAGCAGTTCTTC

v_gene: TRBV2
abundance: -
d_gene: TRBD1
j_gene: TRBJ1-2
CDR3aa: CASSVRDRASGYTF
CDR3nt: TGTGCCAGCAGTGTCCGTGACAGGGCAAGCGGCTACACCTTC

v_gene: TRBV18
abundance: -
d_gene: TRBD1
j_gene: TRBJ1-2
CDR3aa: CASSPRTGMNYGYTF
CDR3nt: TGTGCCAGCTCACCCCGGACAGGGATGAACTATGGCTACACCTTC

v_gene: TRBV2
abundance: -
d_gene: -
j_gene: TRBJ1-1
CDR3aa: CANGGRNTEAFF
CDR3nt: TGTGCCAATGGCGGCAGAAACACTGAAGCTTTCTTT

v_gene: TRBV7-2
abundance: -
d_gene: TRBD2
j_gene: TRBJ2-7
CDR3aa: CASSLRREGYEQYF
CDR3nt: TGTGCCAGCAGCTTGAGGCGGGAGGGGTACGAGCAGTACTTC

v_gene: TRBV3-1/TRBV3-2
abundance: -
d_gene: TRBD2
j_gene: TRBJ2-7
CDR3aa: CASSQEKREIDEQYF
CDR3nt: TGTGCCAGCAGCCAAGAAAAGCGGGAGATCGACGAGCAGTACTTC

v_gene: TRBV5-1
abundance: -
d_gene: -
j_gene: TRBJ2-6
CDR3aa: CASSPGGGANVLTF
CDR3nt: TGCGCCAGCAGCCCCGGAGGAGGGGCCAACGTCCTGACTTTC

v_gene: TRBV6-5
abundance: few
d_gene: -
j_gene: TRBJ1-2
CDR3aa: CASSYQGQGYTF
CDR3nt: TGTGCCAGCAGTTACCAGGGACAAGGCTACACCTTC

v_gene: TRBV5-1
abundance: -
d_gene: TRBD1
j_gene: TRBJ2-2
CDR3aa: CASSSDRGGRNTGELFF
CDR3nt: TGCGCCAGCAGCTCGGACAGGGGCGGGAGAAACACCGGGGAGCTGTTTTTT

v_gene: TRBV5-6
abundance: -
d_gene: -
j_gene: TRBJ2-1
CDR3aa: CASSLVYHEQFF
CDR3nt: TGTGCCAGCAGCTTGGTTTATCATGAGCAGTTCTTC

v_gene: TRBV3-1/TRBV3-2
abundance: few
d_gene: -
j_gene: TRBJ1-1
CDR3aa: CASSELRGGTEAFF
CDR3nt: TGTGCCAGCAGCGAGCTCAGAGGGGGAACTGAAGCTTTCTTT

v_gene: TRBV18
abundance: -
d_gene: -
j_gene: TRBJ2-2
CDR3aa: CASSPPGTGSTGELFF
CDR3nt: TGTGCCAGCTCACCGCCGGGAACAGGGTCCACCGGGGAGCTGTTTTTT

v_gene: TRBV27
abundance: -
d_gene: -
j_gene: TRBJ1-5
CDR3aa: CASSLSAGGNQPQHF
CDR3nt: TGTGCCAGCAGTCTAAGCGCAGGGGGCAATCAGCCCCAGCATTTT

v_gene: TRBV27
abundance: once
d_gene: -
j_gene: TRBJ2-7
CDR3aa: CASSPGLDYEQYF
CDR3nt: TGTGCCAGCAGCCCGGGTTTGGACTACGAGCAGTACTTC

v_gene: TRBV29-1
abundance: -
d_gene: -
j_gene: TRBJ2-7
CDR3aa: CSVPHPGTTEGQYF
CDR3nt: TGCAGCGTGCCCCACCCCGGGACAACCGAGGGACAGTACTTC

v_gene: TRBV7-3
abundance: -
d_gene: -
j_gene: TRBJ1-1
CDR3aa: CASSPWTVSMGTEAFF
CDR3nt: TGTGCCAGCAGCCCATGGACAGTAAGCATGGGCACTGAAGCTTTCTTT

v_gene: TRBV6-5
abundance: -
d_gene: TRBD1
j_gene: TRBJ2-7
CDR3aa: CAGRIGGKGYEQYF
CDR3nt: TGTGCCGGACGCATAGGGGGCAAAGGGTACGAGCAGTACTTC

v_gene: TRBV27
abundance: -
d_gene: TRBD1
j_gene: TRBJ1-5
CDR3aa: CASQTGEQPQHF
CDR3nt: TGTGCCAGCCAAACAGGGGAACAGCCCCAGCATTTT

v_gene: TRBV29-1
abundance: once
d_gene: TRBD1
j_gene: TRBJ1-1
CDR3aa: CSVGGQGVGTEAFF
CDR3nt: TGCAGCGTTGGTGGGCAGGGGGTCGGCACTGAAGCTTTCTTT

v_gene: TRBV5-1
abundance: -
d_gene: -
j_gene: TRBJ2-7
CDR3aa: CASSLAVGGHEQYF
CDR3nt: TGCGCCAGCAGCTTGGCGGTCGGGGGGCACGAGCAGTACTTC

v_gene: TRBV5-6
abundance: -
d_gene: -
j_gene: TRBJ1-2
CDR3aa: CASSLILGRGGYGYTF
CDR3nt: TGTGCCAGCAGCTTGATACTAGGCAGGGGTGGATATGGCTACACCTTC

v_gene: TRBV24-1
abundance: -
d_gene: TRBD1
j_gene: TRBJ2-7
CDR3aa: CATSPSDRSYEQYF
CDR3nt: TGTGCCACCAGTCCCTCGGACAGGTCCTACGAGCAGTACTTC

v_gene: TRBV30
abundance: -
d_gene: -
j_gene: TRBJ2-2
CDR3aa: CAWSSGTPNTGELFF
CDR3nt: TGTGCCTGGAGTTCCGGGACACCGAACACCGGGGAGCTGTTTTTT

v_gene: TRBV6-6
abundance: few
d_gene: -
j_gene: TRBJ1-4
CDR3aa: CASSYLSGVLREKLFF
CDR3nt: TGTGCCAGCAGTTATTTATCCGGGGTGCTGAGGGAAAAACTGTTTTTT

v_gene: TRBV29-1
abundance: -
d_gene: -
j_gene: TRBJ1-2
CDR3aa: CSVDSAGSSSYGYTF
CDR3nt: TGCAGCGTTGATTCGGCAGGGTCTTCGAGCTATGGCTACACCTTC

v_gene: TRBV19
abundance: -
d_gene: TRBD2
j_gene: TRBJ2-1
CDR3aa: CASSIKSSGMGSDEQFF
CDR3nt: TGTGCCAGTAGTATAAAGTCTAGCGGGATGGGGAGCGATGAGCAGTTCTTC

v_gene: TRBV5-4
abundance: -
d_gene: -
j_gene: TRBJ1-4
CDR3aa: CASSFPSNEKLFF
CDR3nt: TGTGCCAGCAGCTTCCCCAGTAATGAAAAACTGTTTTTT

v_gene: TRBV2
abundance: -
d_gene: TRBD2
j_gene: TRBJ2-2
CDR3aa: CASSRLAGGQVGELFF
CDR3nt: TGTGCCAGCTCCCGACTAGCGGGAGGACAGGTCGGGGAGCTGTTTTTT

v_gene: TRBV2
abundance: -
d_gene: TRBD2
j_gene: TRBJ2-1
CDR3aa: CASMGLAAYNEQFF
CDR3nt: TGTGCCAGCATGGGACTAGCGGCATACAATGAGCAGTTCTTC